This TCR beta chain was obtained from a study of beta chain features in type 1 diabetes. Notes on the study in general: Moderate but significant shortening of TCRB CDR3s was recorded in all four CD4+ subsets from Type 1 diabetes patients.

Expressed TCRB transcripts were sequenced because the entire RNA isolate underwent reverse transcription. Measured with immunoSEQ multiplex PCR; TCRdb has only the in-frame clones, and not every one. This table has around 150,000 clones, 7.5% to 9.5% appearing once. The CDR3 sequence is 14 residues long. Trimming cost V 4 bases and J 4 bases, with 14 bases left between them. Germline CDR1 reads SGHRS; CDR2 reads YFSETQ. This clone has more than one count but fewer than ten. The target antigen is unknown. This TCR was recovered from a woman aged 18-29 years with type 1 diabetes. The sequenced material came from central memory CD4+ T cells from blood. This chain uses TRBV5-1 with TRBJ1-1; no definite D call. The CDR3 here is CASSPREWGTEAFF. The CDR3, as DNA: TGCGCCAGCAGCCCTAGGGAGTGGGGCACTGAAGCTTTCTTT.